Following are 2 T cell receptor beta chains from one sample sequenced in a study of blood T cell repertoires in COVID-19. Sequenced by immunoSEQ multiplex PCR; TCRdb stores in-frame clones only, minus some. The sample has 200,000 to 250,000 clones; roughly 80% are singletons. The specimen was peripheral blood. These receptor sequences come from a woman aged 55 to 70 with acute or convalescent COVID-19.

The rearrangement links TRBV14 to TRBJ1-1; D remains unclear. The V end lost 4 bases, the J end lost 2 bases, and 17 bases lay between the germline ends. The germline V gene encodes CDR1 SGHDN and CDR2 FVKESK. The CDR3 has 16 residues. The CDR3 loop is CASSPKRTGINTEAFF. The CDR3 region has the DNA TGTGCCAGCAGCCCGAAACGGACCGGGATCAACACTGAAGCTTTCTTT.

A remark on this clone: Other DNA sequences of this sample code for an identical CDR3. The chain joins TRBV5-1 to TRBJ2-3; 11 nucleotides agree with TRBD2. Trimming at V came to 0 bases and at J to 1 base, leaving 4 bases not matched to a gene. The germline V gene has CDR1 SGHRS and CDR2 YFSETQ. The CDR3 is made up of 17 amino acids. In DNA, the CDR3 is TGCGCCAGCAGCTTGGCCATGACTAGCGGGGGCACAGATACGCAGTATTTT. Translated: CASSLAMTSGGTDTQYF.